This record covers a single T cell receptor (beta chain). Its specificity is unknown. Using RNA transcripts as the source, TCR beta CDR3 regions were amplified. HTBI primers drove first-round RT-PCR of the TCR CDR3. TCRdb re-called the multiplex PCR reads through MiXCR, storing one row per CDR3 protein. The data hold 380,000 or so distinct CDR3 sequences, with around 13% observed a single time. This sample is drawn from a study of T cells in Graves' hyperthyroidism and ophthalmopathy. Study-level background: Prior to any treatment, at the point of initial diagnosis, peripheral blood was collected.

Hyperthyroidism patients were newly diagnosed, had disease duration under 2 months, and were aged 18 to 65 years. CDR1 is SGDLS, CDR2 YYNGEE, per germline. Trimming took 4 bases from V and 5 from J, leaving 18 bases between them. The CDR3 extends over 15 amino acids. Study-level findings and limits: With a median lead of approximately six months before onset, the model predicted ophthalmopathy. Researchers found most expanded thyroid clonotypes above 0.001 in blood as well.

The genes are TRBV9 and TRBJ1-1, with D perhaps TRBD1 (6 bases). The sequenced sample consisted of blood. This receptor was identified in a woman in her twenties or thirties with Graves' hyperthyroidism. In nucleotides, the CDR3 is TGTGCCAGCAGCTCTGAGGGGCAGGGGAGGACTGAAGCTTTCTTT. It specifies CASSSEGQGRTEAFF. Based on the CDR3 plus reference TRBV9 and TRBJ1-1, the full variable domain is DSGVTQTPKHLITATGQRVTLRCSPRSGDLSVYWYQQSLDQGLQFLIQYYNGEERAKGNILERFSAQQFPDLHSELNLSSLELGDSALYFCASSSEGQGRTEAFFGQGTRLTVV.